This T cell receptor (beta chain) was captured by sequencing in a study of blood T cell repertoires in COVID-19. Looking at the study overall: PBMCs, B-cell-depleted T cells, or T cells were the source of the cDNA or gDNA that made up the material.

V was pared by 4 bases and J by 0 bases, with 8 bases of the junction left unmatched. Germline V gene data show CDR1 as SQVTM and CDR2 as ANQGSEA. The CDR3 length is 15 residues. Under the authors' procedure: Nucleated cell number was recorded as an estimate derived from reference gene primer amplification. Sequencing used immunoSEQ multiplex PCR; TCRdb keeps in-frame clones, though not all of them. V and J calls and clone size come straight from that table; D and trimming were deduced from the DNA. The sample carries approximately 300,000 clones, 87% recorded once. The clonotype was recovered from a woman between 45 and 65 years old who had recovered from COVID-19. This rearrangement joins TRBV29-1 to TRBJ1-2; 7 bases line up with TRBD1. The sample comprised peripheral blood. CDR3 nucleotide sequence: TGCAGCGTTGTTAACAGGGGCAACGCTAACTATGGCTACACCTTC. Protein product: CSVVNRGNANYGYTF.